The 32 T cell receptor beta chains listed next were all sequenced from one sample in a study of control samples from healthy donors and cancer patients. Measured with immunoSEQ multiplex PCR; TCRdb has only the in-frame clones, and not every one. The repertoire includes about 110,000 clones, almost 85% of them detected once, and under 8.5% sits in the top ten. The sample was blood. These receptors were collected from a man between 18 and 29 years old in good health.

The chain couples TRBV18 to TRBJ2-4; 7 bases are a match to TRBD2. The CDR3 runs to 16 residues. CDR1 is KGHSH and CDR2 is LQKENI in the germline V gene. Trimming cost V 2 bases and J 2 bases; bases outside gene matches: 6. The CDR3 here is CASSPTRGVTKNIQYF. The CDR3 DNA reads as TGTGCCAGCTCACCAACCCGGGGGGTTACCAAAAACATTCAGTACTTC. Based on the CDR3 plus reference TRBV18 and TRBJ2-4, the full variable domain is NAGVMQNPRHLVRRRGQEARLRCSPMKGHSHVYWYRQLPEEGLKFMVYLQKENIIDESGMPKERFSAEFPKEGPSILRIQQVVRGDSAAYFCASSPTRGVTKNIQYFGAGTRLSVL.

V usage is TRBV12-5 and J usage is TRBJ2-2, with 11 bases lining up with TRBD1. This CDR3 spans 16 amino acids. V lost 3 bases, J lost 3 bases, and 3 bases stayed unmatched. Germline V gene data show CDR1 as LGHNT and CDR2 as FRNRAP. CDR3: CASGFWTGGYTGELFF. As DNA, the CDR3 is TGTGCTAGTGGTTTTTGGACAGGGGGCTACACCGGGGAGCTGTTTTTT.

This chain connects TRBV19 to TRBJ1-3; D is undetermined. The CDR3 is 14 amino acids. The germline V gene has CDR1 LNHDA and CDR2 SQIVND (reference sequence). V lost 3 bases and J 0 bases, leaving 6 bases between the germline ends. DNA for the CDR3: TGTGCCAGTAGTATCCTTGGCTCTGGAAACACCATATATTTT. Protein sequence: CASSILGSGNTIYF.

CDR3 bases: TGTGCCAGCTCGATGCAAAGCCCGGGACAGGGAGTCTACGAGCAGTACTTC. It codes for CASSMQSPGQGVYEQYF. The J gene is TRBJ2-7, the V gene TRBV18; TRBD1 matches 9 bases. Germline V lookup: CDR1 KGHSH, CDR2 LQKENI. Trimming at V came to 6 bases and at J to 3 bases, leaving 15 bases not matched to a gene. The CDR3 sequence is 17 residues long.

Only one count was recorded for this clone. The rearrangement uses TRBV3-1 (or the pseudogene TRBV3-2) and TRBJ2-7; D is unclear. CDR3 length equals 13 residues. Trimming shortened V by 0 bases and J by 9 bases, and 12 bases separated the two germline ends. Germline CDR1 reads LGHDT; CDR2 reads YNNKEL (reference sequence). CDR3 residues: CASSQDLGRRQYV. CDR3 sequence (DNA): TGTGCCAGCAGCCAAGATCTGGGCCGAAGGCAGTACGTC.

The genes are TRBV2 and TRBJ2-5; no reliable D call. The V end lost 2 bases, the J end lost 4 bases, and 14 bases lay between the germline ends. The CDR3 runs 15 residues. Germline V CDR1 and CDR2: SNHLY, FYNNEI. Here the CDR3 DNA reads TGTGCCAGCAGTGAAAGCGCTACACCTGCAGAGACCCAGTACTTC. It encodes CASSESATPAETQYF.

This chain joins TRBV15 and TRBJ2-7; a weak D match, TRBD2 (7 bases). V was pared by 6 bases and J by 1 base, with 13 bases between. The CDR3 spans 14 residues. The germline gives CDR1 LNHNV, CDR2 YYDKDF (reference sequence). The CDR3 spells CATRAGGQSYEQYV. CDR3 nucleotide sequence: TGTGCCACCAGAGCCGGGGGGCAGTCCTACGAGCAGTACGTC.

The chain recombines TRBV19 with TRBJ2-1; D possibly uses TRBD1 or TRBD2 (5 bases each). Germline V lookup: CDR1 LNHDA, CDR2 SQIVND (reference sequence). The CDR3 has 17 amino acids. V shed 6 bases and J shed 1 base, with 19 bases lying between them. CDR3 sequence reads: CASRRVAGLQSYNEQFF. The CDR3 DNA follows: TGTGCCAGTAGGCGGGTTGCAGGGCTACAATCCTACAATGAGCAGTTCTTC.

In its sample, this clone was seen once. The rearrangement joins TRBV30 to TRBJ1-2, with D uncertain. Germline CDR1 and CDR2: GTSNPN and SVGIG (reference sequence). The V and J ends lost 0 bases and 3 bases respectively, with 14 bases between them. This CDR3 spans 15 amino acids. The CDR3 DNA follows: TGTGCCTGGAGTGTATTAGGAGGGTTTTACTATGGCTACACCTTC. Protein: CAWSVLGGFYYGYTF. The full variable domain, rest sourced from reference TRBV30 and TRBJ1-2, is SQTIHQWPATLVQPVGSPLSLECTVEGTSNPNLYWYRQAAGRGLQLLFYSVGIGQISSEVPQNLSASRPQDRQFILSSKKLLLSDSGFYLCAWSVLGGFYYGYTFGSGTRLTVV.

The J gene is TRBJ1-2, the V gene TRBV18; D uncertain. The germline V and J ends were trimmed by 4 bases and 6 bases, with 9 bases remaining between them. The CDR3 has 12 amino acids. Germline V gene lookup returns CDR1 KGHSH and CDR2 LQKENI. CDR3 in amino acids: CASSRYGDGYTF. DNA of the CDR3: TGTGCCAGCTCACGATACGGGGATGGCTACACCTTC.

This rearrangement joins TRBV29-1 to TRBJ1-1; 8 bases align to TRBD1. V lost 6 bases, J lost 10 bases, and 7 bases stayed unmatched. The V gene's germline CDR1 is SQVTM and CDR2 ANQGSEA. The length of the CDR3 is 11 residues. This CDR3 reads CSVERTGPAFF. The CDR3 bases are TGCAGCGTAGAACGGACAGGGCCAGCTTTCTTT.

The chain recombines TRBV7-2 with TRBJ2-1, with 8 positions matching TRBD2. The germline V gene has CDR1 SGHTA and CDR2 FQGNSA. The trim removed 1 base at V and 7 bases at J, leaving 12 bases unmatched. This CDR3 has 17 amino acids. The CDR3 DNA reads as TGTGCCAGCAGCTTAGTCGGAGGCGGGGGGAGGTATAATGAGCAGTTCTTC. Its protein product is CASSLVGGGGRYNEQFF.

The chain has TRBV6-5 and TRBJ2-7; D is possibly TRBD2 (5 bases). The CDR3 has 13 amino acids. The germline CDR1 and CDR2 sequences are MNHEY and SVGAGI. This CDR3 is CASAPRASYEQYF. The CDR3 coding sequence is TGTGCGAGCGCCCCGCGGGCCTCCTACGAGCAGTACTTC.

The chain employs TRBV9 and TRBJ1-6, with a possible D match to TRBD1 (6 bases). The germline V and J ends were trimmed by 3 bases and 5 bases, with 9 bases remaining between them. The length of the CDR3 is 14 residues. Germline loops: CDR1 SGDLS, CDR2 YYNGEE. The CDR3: CASSATGHNSPLHF. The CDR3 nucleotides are TGTGCCAGCAGCGCGACAGGTCATAATTCACCCCTCCACTTT.

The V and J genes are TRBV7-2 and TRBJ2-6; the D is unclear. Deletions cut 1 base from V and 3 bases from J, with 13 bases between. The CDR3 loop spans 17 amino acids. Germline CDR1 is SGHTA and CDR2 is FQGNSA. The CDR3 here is CASSLGGDVRGANVLTF. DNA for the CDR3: TGTGCCAGCAGCTTAGGAGGTGACGTTCGTGGGGCCAACGTCCTGACTTTC.

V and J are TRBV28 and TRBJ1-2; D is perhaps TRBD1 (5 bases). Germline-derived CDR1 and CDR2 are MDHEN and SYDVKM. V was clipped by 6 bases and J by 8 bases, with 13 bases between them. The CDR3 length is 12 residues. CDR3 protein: CASSGAILGYTF. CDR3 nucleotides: TGTGCCAGCAGCGGGGCGATTTTAGGCTACACCTTC.

Written as DNA, the CDR3 is TGTGCCAGCAGCCAAGTAAGCAGGAGCCAGAACTCTGGAAACACCATATATTTT. Amino acids: CASSQVSRSQNSGNTIYF. V usage is TRBV14 and J usage is TRBJ1-3; D uncertain. V gave up 1 base and J gave up 0 bases, with 16 bases separating them. Per germline, CDR1 SGHDN and CDR2 FVKESK. There are 18 residues in the CDR3.

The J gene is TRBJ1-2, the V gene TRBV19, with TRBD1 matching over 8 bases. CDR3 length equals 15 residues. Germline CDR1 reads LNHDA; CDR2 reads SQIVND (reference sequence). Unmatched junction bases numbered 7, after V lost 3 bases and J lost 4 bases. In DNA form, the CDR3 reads TGTGCCAGTAGTATTCAGGCAGGGGGCCGCTATGGCTACACCTTC. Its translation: CASSIQAGGRYGYTF.

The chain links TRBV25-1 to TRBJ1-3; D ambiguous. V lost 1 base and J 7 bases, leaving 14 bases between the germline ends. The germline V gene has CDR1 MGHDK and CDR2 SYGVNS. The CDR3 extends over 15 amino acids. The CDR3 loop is CASSESGSARNTIYF. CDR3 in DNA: TGTGCCAGCAGTGAATCGGGAAGCGCCAGGAACACCATATATTTT.

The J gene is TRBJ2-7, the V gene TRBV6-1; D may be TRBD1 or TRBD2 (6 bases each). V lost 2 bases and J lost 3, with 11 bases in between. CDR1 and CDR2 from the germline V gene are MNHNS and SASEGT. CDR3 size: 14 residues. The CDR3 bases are TGTGCCAGCAGTGAACAGGGGAGGTTCTACGAGCAGTACTTC. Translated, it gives CASSEQGRFYEQYF.

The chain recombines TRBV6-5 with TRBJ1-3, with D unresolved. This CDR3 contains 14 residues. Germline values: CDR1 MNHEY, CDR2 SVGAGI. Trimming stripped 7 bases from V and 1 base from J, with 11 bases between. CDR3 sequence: CASIPTPSGNTIYF. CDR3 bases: TGTGCCAGCATCCCTACACCTTCTGGAAACACCATATATTTT.

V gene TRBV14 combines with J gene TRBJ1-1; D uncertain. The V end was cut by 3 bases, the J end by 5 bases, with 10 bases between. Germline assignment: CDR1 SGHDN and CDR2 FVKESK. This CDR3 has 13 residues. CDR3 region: CASSQGSRTEAFF. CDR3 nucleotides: TGTGCCAGCAGCCAGGGATCGAGGACTGAAGCTTTCTTT.

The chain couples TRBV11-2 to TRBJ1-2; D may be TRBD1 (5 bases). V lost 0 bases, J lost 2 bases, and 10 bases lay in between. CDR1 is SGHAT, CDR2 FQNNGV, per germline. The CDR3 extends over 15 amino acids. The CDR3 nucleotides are TGTGCCAGCAGCTTAGATGCAGGGTCCAACTATGGCTACACCTTC. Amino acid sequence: CASSLDAGSNYGYTF.

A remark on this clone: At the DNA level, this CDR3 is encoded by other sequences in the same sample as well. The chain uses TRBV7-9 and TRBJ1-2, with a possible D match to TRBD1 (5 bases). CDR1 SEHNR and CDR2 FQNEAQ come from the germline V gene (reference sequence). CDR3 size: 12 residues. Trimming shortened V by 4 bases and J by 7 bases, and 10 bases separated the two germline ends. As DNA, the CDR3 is TGTGCCAGCAGCTGGGGACCGGGTGGCTACACCTTC. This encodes CASSWGPGGYTF.

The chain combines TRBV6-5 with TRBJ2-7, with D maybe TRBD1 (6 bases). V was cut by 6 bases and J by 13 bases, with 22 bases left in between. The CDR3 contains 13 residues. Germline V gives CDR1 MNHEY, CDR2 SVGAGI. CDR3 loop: CASRGARRSGEYF. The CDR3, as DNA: TGTGCCAGCAGGGGGGCCCGACGAAGCGGTGAATACTTC.

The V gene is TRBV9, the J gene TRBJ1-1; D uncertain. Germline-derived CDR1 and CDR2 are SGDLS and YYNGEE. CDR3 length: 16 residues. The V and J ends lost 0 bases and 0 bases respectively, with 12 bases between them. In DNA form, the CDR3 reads TGTGCCAGCAGCGTAGCTACGGGAGGCTTGAACACTGAAGCTTTCTTT. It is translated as CASSVATGGLNTEAFF.

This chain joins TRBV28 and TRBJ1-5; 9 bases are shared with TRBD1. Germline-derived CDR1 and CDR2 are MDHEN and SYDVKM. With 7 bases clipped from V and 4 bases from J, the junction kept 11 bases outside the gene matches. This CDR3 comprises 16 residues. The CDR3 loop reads CASTLRGTGINQPQHF. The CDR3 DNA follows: TGTGCCAGCACCCTTCGCGGGACAGGGATTAATCAGCCCCAGCATTTT.

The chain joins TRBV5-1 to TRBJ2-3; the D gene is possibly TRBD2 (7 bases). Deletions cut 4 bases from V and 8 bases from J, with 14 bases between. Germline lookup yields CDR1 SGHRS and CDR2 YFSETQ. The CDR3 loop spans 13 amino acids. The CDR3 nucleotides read TGCGCCAGCAGCGAGCTCGGGGGGCGTACGCAGTATTTT. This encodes CASSELGGRTQYF.

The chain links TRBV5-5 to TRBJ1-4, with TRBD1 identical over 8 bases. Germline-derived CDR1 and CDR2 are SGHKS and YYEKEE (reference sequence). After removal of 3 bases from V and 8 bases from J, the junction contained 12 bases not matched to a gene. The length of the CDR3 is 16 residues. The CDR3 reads CASSSDRTGLREKLFF. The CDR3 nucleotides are TGTGCCAGCAGCTCGGACCGGACAGGGCTGAGGGAAAAACTGTTTTTT.

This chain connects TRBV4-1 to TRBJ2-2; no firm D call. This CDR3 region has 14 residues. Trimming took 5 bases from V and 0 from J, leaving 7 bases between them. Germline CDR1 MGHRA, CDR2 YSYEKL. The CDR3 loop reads CASSSFTNTGELFF. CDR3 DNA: TGCGCCAGCAGCTCCTTTACGAACACCGGGGAGCTGTTTTTT.

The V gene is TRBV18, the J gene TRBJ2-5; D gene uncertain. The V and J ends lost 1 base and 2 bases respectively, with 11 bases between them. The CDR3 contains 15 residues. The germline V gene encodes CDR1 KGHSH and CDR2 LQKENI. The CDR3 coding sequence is TGTGCCAGCTCACCACTCGGCCAGGTACAAGAGACCCAGTACTTC. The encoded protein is CASSPLGQVQETQYF.

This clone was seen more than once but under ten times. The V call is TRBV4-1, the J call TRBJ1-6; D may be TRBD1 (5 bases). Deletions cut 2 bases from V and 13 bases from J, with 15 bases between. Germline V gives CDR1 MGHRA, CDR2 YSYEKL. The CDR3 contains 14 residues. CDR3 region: CASSQKERGGPLHF. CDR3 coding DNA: TGCGCCAGCAGCCAAAAGGAACGGGGCGGGCCCCTCCACTTT.